A selection of T cell receptor beta chains follows, all from one sample in a study of human T cells and chemical hapten exposure. From the RACE reads, TCRdb called clonotypes with MiXCR, one entry per CDR3 protein. The top ten clones hold 4.5% to 6.5% of a sample with tens of thousands of distinct CDR3 sequences, approximately 11% of them seen once. Source: whole blood, taken in connection with sensitization to the hapten diphenylcyclopropenone (DPC). The receptors originated from a woman aged 45-65 years with alopecia areata. Some clones in this sample may be carry-over from other donors' samples. Both conserved end residues are part of each CDR3. D genes are given only for firm matches. A clone size is listed for some rows: how often the clone was seen (once, few, many), or a class if it is expanded.

j_call cdr3_length d_call clone_size v_call cdr3_nt cdr3_aa
TRBJ2-1 17 - few TRBV12-3/TRBV12-4 TGTGCCAGCAGTACCGTCTCCGGGTTGAGCTCCTACAATGAGCAGTTCTTC CASSTVSGLSSYNEQFF
TRBJ2-7 13 - few TRBV7-2 TGTGCCAGCAGCGAAAAGCGGTGGTACGAGCAGTACTTC CASSEKRWYEQYF
TRBJ2-1 14 - - TRBV30 TGTGCCTGGAGTTCTTCAGGGTCGGGCAATGAGCAGTTCTTC CAWSSSGSGNEQFF
TRBJ1-1 14 - many TRBV5-5 TGTGCCAGCAGCTTGGCGGGGAGGAACACTGAAGCTTTCTTT CASSLAGRNTEAFF
TRBJ2-5 14 - few TRBV11-2 TGTGCCAGCAGCCCCCGATGGGCGACGAAGACCCAGTACTTC CASSPRWATKTQYF
TRBJ1-3 15 - - TRBV6-6 TGTGCCAGCAGTTACGAGGGGCTCTCTGGAAACACCATATATTTT CASSYEGLSGNTIYF
TRBJ2-5 15 - - TRBV7-2 TGTGCCAGCAGCAACGGCGGGGCCCGACAAGAGACCCAGTACTTC CASSNGGARQETQYF
TRBJ1-1 16 TRBD1 few TRBV14 TGTGCCAGCAGCCCCTCACAGGGGTATTCGGTCACTGAAGCTTTCTTT CASSPSQGYSVTEAFF
TRBJ2-1 15 - - TRBV28 TGTGCCAGCAGTTTAGTAGGGTACCTGACCATTGAGCAGTTCTTC CASSLVGYLTIEQFF
TRBJ2-1 15 TRBD1 many TRBV6-1 TGTGCCAGCAGTGAATTGCAGGGGGCGATCAATGAGCAGTTCTTC CASSELQGAINEQFF
TRBJ1-1 12 - - TRBV7-2 TGTGCCAGCAGCTTACGCCCCTCAAAAGCTTTCTTT CASSLRPSKAFF
TRBJ1-6 16 - many TRBV19 TGTGCCAGTAGTATAAGGACAGCGTTTGGTAATTCACCCCTCCACTTT CASSIRTAFGNSPLHF
TRBJ2-3 14 - few TRBV7-2 TGTGCCAGCAGCTTCTCGGCGAACACAGATACGCAGTATTTT CASSFSANTDTQYF
TRBJ1-2 16 - many TRBV7-2 TGTGCCAGCAGTAAAAGGACGGACACCGGAGGTCATGGCTACACCTTC CASSKRTDTGGHGYTF
TRBJ1-1 15 TRBD1 few TRBV5-4 TGTGCCAGCAGTCGACCGGGACAGGGCATTTCTGAAGCTTTCTTT CASSRPGQGISEAFF
TRBJ2-7 15 - many TRBV10-3 TGTGCCATCAGTGAGGCGACAGCAGTCCAGGGGGAGCAGTACTTC CAISEATAVQGEQYF
TRBJ2-5 16 - - TRBV9 TGTGCCAGCAGCGTAGGGGCAGGGTTTGGTGAGGAGACCCAGTACTTC CASSVGAGFGEETQYF
TRBJ1-6 15 - many TRBV28 TGTGCCGGCTCCATGGGCGCCTCCTATAATTCACCCCTCCACTTT CAGSMGASYNSPLHF
TRBJ2-4 14 - few TRBV28 TGTGCCAGCAGGAGGACCCCGACGGCGAACATTCAGTACTTC CASRRTPTANIQYF
TRBJ2-1 13 TRBD2 - TRBV29-1 TGCAGCGTTGAAGGGACGGGAGGGCATGAGCAGTTCTTC CSVEGTGGHEQFF
TRBJ1-1 14 TRBD1 - TRBV20-1 TGCAGTGCTCCAGGACAGGGAGGGTACACTGAAGCTTTCTTT CSAPGQGGYTEAFF
TRBJ1-2 15 - many TRBV29-1 TGCAGCGTTGCTGGGGTAGGCCGCGGGCGATCTGGCTACACCTTC CSVAGVGRGRSGYTF
TRBJ1-2 17 - many TRBV7-9 TGTGCCAGCAGCTTAGCCTTGAGCGGGGGAGTAAGATATGGCTACACCTTC CASSLALSGGVRYGYTF
TRBJ1-2 13 - many TRBV29-1 TGCAGCGGGGGGGATCGACTGAACTATGGCTACACCTTC CSGGDRLNYGYTF
TRBJ2-5 14 TRBD2 - TRBV7-9 TGTGCCAGCAGCACTTCTAGCGGACAAGAGACCCAGTACTTC CASSTSSGQETQYF
TRBJ2-7 14 - few TRBV7-6 TGTGCCAGCAGTCCCGGGACTCTTTTGTACGAGCAGTACTTC CASSPGTLLYEQYF
TRBJ1-1 14 - few TRBV28 TGTGCCAGCAGTTCCGGGACACCGAACACTGAAGCTTTCTTT CASSSGTPNTEAFF
TRBJ2-6 18 - few TRBV19 TGTGCCAGTAGTATCCAGACCATAGATTTCTCTGGGGCCAACGTCCTGACTTTC CASSIQTIDFSGANVLTF